These T cell receptor beta chains were read from a single sample in a study of chemoradiotherapy in HPV16-positive cancers. Using immunoSEQ multiplex PCR, the repertoire was profiled, and TCRdb retains in-frame clones only, with some absent. The sample yields approximately 35,000 clones, around 93% seen once. The source material was blood, sampled from a patient who underwent chemoradiotherapy. All receptors derive from a human donor with HPV-associated anogenital cancer. CDR3s include the opening cysteine and the closing phenylalanine or tryptophan. D genes are given only for firm matches. Rows give clone size only sometimes, using once, few, many, or a class for an expanded clone.

d_call,clone_size,v_call,j_call,cdr3_nt,cdr3_aa
TRBD1,-,TRBV5-1,TRBJ2-6,TGCGCCAGCAGCACGGACAGGGCTGGGGCCAACGTCCTGACTTTC,CASSTDRAGANVLTF
TRBD2,-,TRBV9,TRBJ2-7,TGTGCCAGCAGCGCCGTTAGCGGGGGGGCCTACGACGAGCAGTACTTC,CASSAVSGGAYDEQYF
-,-,TRBV6-6,TRBJ1-2,TGTGCCAGCAGTTACGCCGGGACCCAGTATGGCTACACCTTC,CASSYAGTQYGYTF
TRBD1,-,TRBV9,TRBJ1-4,TGTGCCAGCAGCGTAGAATCCCAGGGGGCGGGTGAAAAACTGTTTTTT,CASSVESQGAGEKLFF
-,-,TRBV5-3,TRBJ2-7,TGTGCCAGATTCACCTACCGGATAGATACCATAACCTACGAGCAGTACTTC,CARFTYRIDTITYEQYF
-,-,TRBV4-1,TRBJ2-1,TGCGCCAGCAGCCACCAGGGTACCTATGAGCAGTTCTTC,CASSHQGTYEQFF
TRBD2,-,TRBV7-6,TRBJ2-3,TGTGCCAGCACCGCTAGCGGCGCCACAGATACGCAGTATTTT,CASTASGATDTQYF
-,-,TRBV14,TRBJ2-7,TGTGCCAGCAGCCATCCCCCGGGTCTTCCCCACGAGCAGTACTTC,CASSHPPGLPHEQYF
-,few,TRBV5-1,TRBJ2-3,TGCGCCAGCAGCTTGAGGCCCGAAACTTCGGATACGCAGTATTTT,CASSLRPETSDTQYF
-,-,TRBV5-1,TRBJ2-3,TGCGCCAGCAGCTTGGGCCAGATGGGGGGACAAACTAGCACAGATACGCAGTATTTT,CASSLGQMGGQTSTDTQYF
TRBD1,-,TRBV2,TRBJ1-2,TGTGCCAGCAGTATGATTCAGGGGGCCTATGGCTACACCTTC,CASSMIQGAYGYTF
TRBD1,-,TRBV15,TRBJ2-7,TGTGCCACCAGCAGAGGCGGGACAGGGGTTGGGGAGCAGTACTTC,CATSRGGTGVGEQYF
TRBD1,-,TRBV7-8,TRBJ1-2,TGTGCCAGCAGCCAAGTAGGGACAGGGGCCTCCTATGGCTACACCTTC,CASSQVGTGASYGYTF
-,-,TRBV12-5,TRBJ1-5,TGTGCTAGTGGTTTCGACTATCAGCCCCAGCATTTT,CASGFDYQPQHF
TRBD2,-,TRBV27,TRBJ2-7,TGTGCCAGCAGAACGGGGGGGCCGTCCAACGAGCAGTACTTC,CASRTGGPSNEQYF
-,-,TRBV21-1,TRBJ2-7,TGTGCCAGCAGCAAGATACTACAGGGAGCCTACGAGCAGTACTTC,CASSKILQGAYEQYF
TRBD1,-,TRBV5-6,TRBJ2-1,TGTGCCAGCAGCTACGCGACAGGGGACAATGAGCAGTTCTTC,CASSYATGDNEQFF
TRBD1,-,TRBV5-1,TRBJ1-2,TGCGCCAGCAGCTTTGAGGGGGCCGTAAGTGGCTACACCTTC,CASSFEGAVSGYTF
-,-,TRBV5-5,TRBJ2-3,TGTGCCAGCAGCTTGGGGACCTTCACAGATACGCAGTATTTT,CASSLGTFTDTQYF
-,-,TRBV28,TRBJ1-1,TGTGCCAGCAGTTTAAGCGGGGGAATTGAAGCTTTCTTT,CASSLSGGIEAFF
-,once,TRBV7-9,TRBJ1-5,TGTGCCAGCAGCTTAGGCGGGTATAGCAATCAGCCCCAGCATTTT,CASSLGGYSNQPQHF
-,-,TRBV25-1,TRBJ1-4,TGTGCCAGCAGTGATCATCCACCAACTAATGAAAAACTGTTTTTT,CASSDHPPTNEKLFF